The 5 T cell receptor beta chains presented below share a single source sample, sequenced in a study of identical twins. TCRdb re-analysed the 5' RACE reads in MiXCR, keeping a single row per CDR3 protein. The repertoire holds approximately 230,000 distinct CDR3 sequences, with about 6.7% as singletons. A further study also used this sample, focusing on T cells expressing NK-cell markers.

Sequenced input: CD8+ T cells sorted from blood. The receptors stem from a woman aged 18-35 years in good health.

This clonotype showed up many times. One end of the junction does not line up with germline, which may come from a read error. The V and J genes are TRBV11-2 and TRBJ2-1; D perhaps matches TRBD1 (5 bases). This CDR3 spans 12 amino acids. Germline CDR1 SGHAT, CDR2 FQNNGV. This CDR3 is CASSPTGASILF. DNA of the CDR3: TGTGCCAGCAGCCCGACTGGGGCTAGTATCCTCTTC.

J is TRBJ1-1 and V is TRBV12-3 or TRBV12-4; D ambiguous. The CDR3 totals 13 residues. V dropped 6 bases and J dropped 7 bases, with 15 bases sitting between them. CDR3 in DNA: TGTGCCAGCAGCCACCGGACGGACGGTGAAGCTTTCTTT. Translation gives CASSHRTDGEAFF.

The chain uses TRBV19 and TRBJ2-7, with 7 positions matching TRBD2. The CDR3 totals 14 residues. V gave up 3 bases and J gave up 3 bases; unmatched junction bases: 5. From germline, CDR1 is LNHDA and CDR2 SQIVND (reference sequence). This chain's CDR3 is CASSMGGRSYEQYF. DNA for the CDR3: TGTGCCAGTAGTATGGGCGGGAGAAGCTACGAGCAGTACTTC.

This clonotype was seen repeatedly, ten times or more. The rearrangement joins TRBV11-2 to TRBJ2-3; D not resolved. The germline gives CDR1 SGHAT, CDR2 FQNNGV. Trimming left V 4 bases short and J 2 bases short, with 10 bases between. The CDR3 runs 14 residues. CDR3 nucleotides: TGTGCCAGCAGCTGGAACCGGAACACAGATACGCAGTATTTT. Its protein product is CASSWNRNTDTQYF.

This clonotype appeared a few times. For the CDR3, the DNA is TGTGCCAGCAGCTTAGAGGACAGGGGGTACGAGCAGTACTTC. It is translated as CASSLEDRGYEQYF. The rearrangement joins TRBV7-9 to TRBJ2-7; the match to TRBD1 covers 10 bases. The CDR3 runs 14 residues. J gave up 4 bases and V 1 base, and 1 base lay outside the gene matches. Germline lookup yields CDR1 SEHNR and CDR2 FQNEAQ (reference sequence).